This TCR beta chain was sequenced during a study of cytomegalovirus exposure and HLA in healthy donors (dated by TCRdb to about 2017). About the investigation overall: According to a later analysis, the 120 or so validation repertoires were produced on the same platform as the 700 or so repertoires of the first cohort. The aim of the study was to test whether cataloging public T cell receptors could identify signatures of past pathogen exposure. A separate validation cohort of roughly 110 different subjects was used in addition to the roughly 700-subject first cohort. To predict cytomegalovirus infection status, the study combined high-throughput TCR immunosequencing, statistical association of individual TCRs with disease status, and machine learning.

The junction carries 10 bases between V and J, which are trimmed by 3 bases and 8 bases respectively. CDR1 and CDR2 were assigned from the germline V gene as LGHNA and YSLEER. From the cysteine through the phenylalanine, the CDR3 covers 12 amino acids. The DNA shown is the 36-base CDR3, in frame from base 1. The study at large found these results: Subsequent analysis determined that TCRs grouped into clusters in the first cohort also showed a tendency toward co-occurrence across the 120 or so validation repertoires, and about 94% of cluster scores exceeded 0. The study gave a list of 150 to 200 TCR beta chains associated with cytomegalovirus. All 120 or so repertoires were used to score co-occurrence in the validation cohort in a later analysis, because that analysis had no HLA typing for the cohort. The classifier was reported to diagnose cytomegalovirus status with high specificity and sensitivity in both the original and validation cohorts. A few of the identified cytomegalovirus-associated TCR beta chains were confirmed in vitro to be specific for cytomegalovirus antigens. It was suggested by the authors that the approach could potentially be generalized to other disease states and immunological phenotypes. Most TCR sequences were seen in very few donors, while some public TCRs were found in many individuals.

This clone was detected a few times. Its specific antigen is unknown. The input lacks base qualities; no much larger clone sits a single base away. The donors were included in the validation cohort of roughly 130 subjects, a group kept apart from the roughly 690-subject first cohort. The library came from the immunoSEQ multiplex PCR assay. From the authors' description of their analysis: A statistical classification framework was developed to diagnose cytomegalovirus status using the catalog of TCR beta chain sequences. TCRdb mirrors the immuneACCESS table, restricted to in-frame sequences. Some clones are absent from its copies; in checked studies, under half trace to an unresolved V gene, and the reason for the others is unknown. V and J calls and clone size are as listed in that table; D and trimming were resolved from the DNA. The sample data list about 310,000 clones, and roughly 90% of these were observed just once. The top ten clonotypes cover approximately 0.96% of the sample.

The V and J segments used are TRBV4-3 and TRBJ1-2; the D gene assignment is ambiguous. The specimen was PBMCs. The source of this sequence is a man aged 25-45 years in good health and CMV-seronegative. Here is the DNA: TGCGCCAGCAGCCAGGGCTCCAGGGGCTACACCTTC. This translates into CASSQGSRGYTF.